These 32 T cell receptor beta chains were sequenced from one sample in a study of T cells in Graves' hyperthyroidism and ophthalmopathy. RNA transcripts gave rise to amplified TCR beta CDR3 regions. HTBI primers were used for first-round RT-PCR of the TCR CDR3. TCRdb re-called the multiplex PCR reads through MiXCR, storing one row per CDR3 protein. The sample yields approximately 640,000 distinct CDR3 sequences, roughly 17% seen once. Sequenced sample: blood. Source of these receptors: a man aged 50-59 years with Graves' hyperthyroidism.

This clonotype was counted ten times or more. The V call is TRBV28, the J call TRBJ2-7; D is possibly TRBD2 (7 bases). Trimming cost V 2 bases and J 5 bases, with 16 bases left between them. The CDR3 extends over 15 amino acids. The germline V gene has CDR1 MDHEN and CDR2 SYDVKM. DNA for the CDR3: TGTGCCAGCAGTTTACCCCGGGGGGCGCCGGACGAGCAGTACTTC. Its protein is CASSLPRGAPDEQYF.

V gene TRBV20-1 combines with J gene TRBJ2-1, with 12 nucleotides matching TRBD2. The junction had 9 bases not matched to a gene; V was cut back by 6 bases and J by 9 bases. The V gene's germline CDR1 is DFQATT and CDR2 SNEGSKA (reference sequence). This CDR3 is built from 14 residues. The CDR3 reads CSANPGLAGSEQFF. In DNA, the CDR3 is TGCAGTGCGAACCCCGGACTAGCGGGAAGTGAGCAGTTCTTC.

This clonotype has at least ten counts. The rearrangement links TRBV28 to TRBJ2-1, with 12 positions matching TRBD2. With 3 bases clipped from V and 7 bases from J, the junction kept 13 bases outside the gene matches. Germline V CDR1 and CDR2: MDHEN, SYDVKM. This CDR3 region has 18 residues. The CDR3 sequence: CASSFRASGRASKNEQFF. Written as DNA, the CDR3 is TGTGCCAGCAGTTTTAGGGCTAGCGGGAGGGCCAGTAAGAATGAGCAGTTCTTC.

This clonotype was seen at least ten times. V and J are TRBV2 and TRBJ2-2, with 9 bases aligning to TRBD1. This CDR3 has 14 residues. Trimming cost V 7 bases and J 3 bases; bases outside gene matches: 3. Germline V gene lookup returns CDR1 SNHLY and CDR2 FYNNEI. The CDR3 spells CASTGQGYTGELFF. The CDR3 DNA is TGTGCCAGCACGGGACAGGGATACACCGGGGAGCTGTTTTTT.

This clonotype was observed at least ten times. The CDR3 DNA reads TGTGCCAGCGCCCTCGGGGTCGGCTCCCCCTCGGACGAGCAGTACTTC. Translation: CASALGVGSPSDEQYF. The V and J genes are TRBV6-1 and TRBJ2-7; D might be TRBD2 (5 bases). Trimming took 8 bases from V and 5 from J, leaving 25 bases between them. There are 16 residues in the CDR3. CDR1 MNHNS and CDR2 SASEGT come from the germline V gene.

This clonotype has just a few counts. The chain carries TRBV20-1 and TRBJ2-5, with D hard to call. Trimming took 5 bases from V and 0 from J, leaving 7 bases between them. The CDR3 runs 12 residues. Germline V gene data show CDR1 as DFQATT and CDR2 as SNEGSKA (reference sequence). The CDR3 reads CSALQHQETQYF. DNA of the CDR3: TGCAGTGCTCTCCAGCACCAAGAGACCCAGTACTTC.

The V and J genes are TRBV5-1 and TRBJ2-2; 10 bases are shared with TRBD1. Per the germline V gene, CDR1 is SGHRS and CDR2 is YFSETQ. This CDR3 comprises 16 residues. V dropped 3 bases and J dropped 2; count of bases not matched to a gene: 4. Here the CDR3 DNA reads TGCGCCAGCAGCTCACAGACAGGGGGCAACACCGGGGAGCTGTTTTTT. The encoded protein is CASSSQTGGNTGELFF.

This clonotype came up many times. The chain has TRBV30 and TRBJ1-2; D is undetermined. CDR3 length: 12 amino acids. Germline CDR1 GTSNPN, CDR2 SVGIG (reference sequence). The V end lost 1 base, the J end lost 8 bases, and 11 bases lay between the germline ends. CDR3 loop: CAWSAAYHGYTF. CDR3 nucleotide sequence: TGTGCCTGGAGTGCGGCCTATCACGGCTACACCTTC.

The V call is TRBV30, the J call TRBJ2-7; the match to TRBD2 covers 13 bases. From germline, CDR1 is GTSNPN and CDR2 SVGIG (reference sequence). J was trimmed by 6 bases and V by 8 bases; bases with no gene match: 7. The CDR3 loop spans 13 amino acids. This CDR3 reads CALGTSGIAEQYF. CDR3 coding DNA: TGTGCCCTGGGGACTAGCGGGATTGCCGAGCAGTACTTC.

This clonotype was observed many times. The chain combines TRBV18 with TRBJ1-1, with D hard to call. V shed 8 bases and J shed 1 base, with 11 bases lying between them. The CDR3 is 13 amino acids. Looked up from germline, CDR1 is KGHSH and CDR2 is LQKENI. This chain's CDR3 is CASSPGRNTEAFF. DNA of the CDR3: TGTGCCAGCAGCCCCGGGAGGAACACTGAAGCTTTCTTT.

This clonotype was recorded at least ten times. The rearrangement uses TRBV28 and TRBJ2-2; tentative D call: TRBD2 (5 bases). CDR1 is MDHEN, CDR2 SYDVKM, per germline. The CDR3 totals 15 residues. Trimming removed 4 bases from V and 1 base from J, with 10 bases in between. The CDR3 sequence: CASSSDGMNTGELFF. As DNA, the CDR3 is TGTGCCAGCAGTTCGGACGGGATGAACACCGGGGAGCTGTTTTTT.

The rearrangement links TRBV20-1 to TRBJ1-4; TRBD1 agrees at 7 bases. The CDR3 length is 14 residues. The germline V gene encodes CDR1 DFQATT and CDR2 SNEGSKA (reference sequence). V lost 5 bases and J lost 0; bases outside the gene matches: 3. CDR3 nucleotide sequence: TGCAGTGCTCGGGACAGTGCAACTAATGAAAAACTGTTTTTT. Amino acid sequence: CSARDSATNEKLFF.

This clonotype has more than one count but fewer than ten. This chain uses TRBV11-2 with TRBJ1-1; D is perhaps TRBD1 (6 bases). The V end lost 5 bases, the J end lost 7 bases, and 20 bases lay between the germline ends. CDR1 is SGHAT, CDR2 FQNNGV, per germline. The CDR3 runs 15 residues. The CDR3, as DNA: TGTGCCAGCAGCCAAGATTTGGGGGACACGGGTGAAGCTTTCTTT. Translation gives CASSQDLGDTGEAFF.

This clonotype has just a few counts. One end of the junction is discordant with germline, which a read error may explain. The chain joins TRBV27 to TRBJ2-5, with 10 bases that match TRBD1. Germline lookup yields CDR1 MNHEY and CDR2 SMNVEV (reference sequence). The CDR3 totals 15 residues. DNA of the CDR3: TGTGCCAGCAGTTTTTTCCGGACAGGGGGAGAGGCCCAGTACTTC. Its protein product is CASSFFRTGGEAQYF.

The V gene is TRBV7-8, the J gene TRBJ2-3; the D is unclear. The germline CDR1 and CDR2 sequences are SGHVS and FQNEAQ. CDR3 length: 16 amino acids. Trimming pared 5 bases from V and 0 bases from J, leaving 15 bases between. The CDR3 sequence: CASSRRPDGSTDTQYF. The CDR3 coding sequence is TGTGCCAGCAGCCGTAGGCCGGACGGGAGCACAGATACGCAGTATTTT.

In its sample, this clonotype was seen many times. The V call is TRBV7-8, the J call TRBJ2-7, with 9 nucleotides matching TRBD2. This CDR3 has 15 residues. Germline V gene data show CDR1 as SGHVS and CDR2 as FQNEAQ. The V and J ends lost 5 bases and 3 bases, in that order; junction bases with no gene match: 8. The CDR3: CASSTGTSRLYEQYF. CDR3 nucleotides: TGTGCCAGCAGCACCGGGACTAGCCGCCTCTACGAGCAGTACTTC.

This clonotype was seen at least ten times. The chain's CDR3 is CASSVGSGSTDTQYF. The CDR3 coding sequence is TGTGCCAGCAGCGTGGGGAGCGGGAGCACAGATACGCAGTATTTT. The J gene is TRBJ2-3, the V gene TRBV9, with D tentatively TRBD2 (6 bases). This CDR3 comprises 15 residues. The ends were cut back, 2 bases at V and 0 bases at J, with 10 bases in the middle. Germline V gene sequence: CDR1 SGDLS, CDR2 YYNGEE.

The rearrangement links TRBV18 to TRBJ1-4; 8 bases fit TRBD1. CDR1 and CDR2 (germline): KGHSH, LQKENI. CDR3 length: 15 residues. Trimming took 0 bases from V and 6 from J; bases not matched to a gene: 3. CDR3 region: CASSPPQGAHEKLFF. The CDR3 DNA reads TGTGCCAGCTCACCACCGCAGGGGGCTCATGAAAAACTGTTTTTT.

This clonotype came up many times. The chain carries TRBV29-1 and TRBJ2-2; D perhaps matches TRBD2 (6 bases). Trimming removed 5 bases at V and 1 base at J, with 17 bases between. The CDR3 loop spans 16 amino acids. Germline values: CDR1 SQVTM, CDR2 ANQGSEA. Written as DNA, the CDR3 is TGCAGCGTTCGCCTAGACGGGAGTGTGAACACCGGGGAGCTGTTTTTT. Its protein is CSVRLDGSVNTGELFF.

The rearrangement links TRBV4-1 to TRBJ1-6, with D possibly TRBD1 on 6 matching bases. Per germline, CDR1 MGHRA and CDR2 YSYEKL. The CDR3 contains 15 residues. V was clipped by 4 bases and J by 7 bases, with 14 bases between them. This chain's CDR3 is CASSPRGSVNSPLHF. In DNA form, the CDR3 reads TGCGCCAGCAGCCCCAGGGGTTCTGTCAATTCACCCCTCCACTTT.

The chain employs TRBV25-1 and TRBJ2-2, with D uncertain. V was trimmed by 1 base and J by 4 bases, leaving 10 bases between them. Germline CDR1 MGHDK, CDR2 SYGVNS. The CDR3 has 15 amino acids. The CDR3 DNA is TGTGCCAGCAGTGAATTTGGGTCCAGCACCGGGGAGCTGTTTTTT. Its protein is CASSEFGSSTGELFF.

This clonotype was observed many times. This sequence joins TRBV19 and TRBJ2-6; D uncertain. The length of the CDR3 is 16 residues. V was clipped by 6 bases and J by 1 base, with 13 bases between them. Germline V lookup: CDR1 LNHDA, CDR2 SQIVND (reference sequence). CDR3 nucleotides: TGTGCCAGTAGCCCGACGGCGACTTCTGGGGCCAACGTCCTGACTTTC. Protein product: CASSPTATSGANVLTF.

The rearrangement links TRBV20-1 to TRBJ2-7; D uncertain. V was shortened by 6 bases and J by 4 bases, with 7 bases between the two germline ends. The germline CDR1 and CDR2 sequences are DFQATT and SNEGSKA (reference sequence). The CDR3 contains 10 residues. CDR3 nucleotides: TGCAGTGCAGGGTCTTACGAGCAGTACTTC. It translates to CSAGSYEQYF.

The rearrangement uses TRBV7-2 and TRBJ2-1, with 15 bases fitting TRBD2. This CDR3 is 17 amino acids long. The V gene end was trimmed by 4 bases and the J gene end by 4 bases; junction bases not matched to a gene: 5. Germline values: CDR1 SGHTA, CDR2 FQGNSA. CDR3 sequence reads: CASSWTSGRAGYNEQFF. For the CDR3, the DNA is TGTGCCAGCAGCTGGACTAGCGGGAGGGCGGGGTACAATGAGCAGTTCTTC.

The rearrangement links TRBV7-3 to TRBJ1-1; maybe TRBD1 (6 bases). This CDR3 comprises 14 residues. CDR1 is SGHTA and CDR2 is FQGTGA in the germline V gene. The V and J ends lost 5 bases and 6 bases respectively, with 16 bases between them. In DNA form, the CDR3 reads TGTGCCAGCAGCCTATCGGGGACATTTGCTGAAGCTTTCTTT. This codes for CASSLSGTFAEAFF.

This chain joins TRBV5-1 and TRBJ2-3; 12 bases line up with TRBD2. Per germline, CDR1 SGHRS and CDR2 YFSETQ. There are 17 residues in the CDR3. Germline trimming cut 2 bases from V and 1 base from J; bases unmatched to any gene: 5. The CDR3 protein is CASSFHRLAGGTDTQYF. CDR3 bases: TGCGCCAGCAGCTTCCACCGACTAGCGGGAGGCACAGATACGCAGTATTTT.

This clonotype was picked up a small number of times. The chain is built from TRBV14 and TRBJ2-1, with TRBD1 identical over 8 bases. Germline CDR1 and CDR2: SGHDN and FVKESK. The CDR3 extends over 16 amino acids. The trim removed 5 bases at V and 1 base at J, leaving 7 bases unmatched. In DNA, the CDR3 is TGTGCCAGCAGCAAACCGGGACAGGCTTCCTACAATGAGCAGTTCTTC. It translates to CASSKPGQASYNEQFF.

This rearrangement joins TRBV5-4 to TRBJ1-4; D gene ambiguous. This CDR3 contains 13 residues. V dropped 0 bases and J dropped 6 bases, with 6 bases sitting between them. Germline V gene sequence: CDR1 SGHNT, CDR2 YYREEE (reference sequence). CDR3 sequence reads: CASSLAGDEKLFF. For the CDR3, the DNA is TGTGCCAGCAGCTTGGCCGGCGATGAAAAACTGTTTTTT.

This sequence joins TRBV5-1 and TRBJ2-3; D gene uncertain. The CDR3 is 18 amino acids. Trimming shortened V by 0 bases and J by 0 bases, and 17 bases separated the two germline ends. Germline-derived CDR1 and CDR2 are SGHRS and YFSETQ. The CDR3 spells CASSLGVHVLTSTDTQYF. CDR3 sequence (DNA): TGCGCCAGCAGCTTGGGGGTCCATGTCCTCACTAGCACAGATACGCAGTATTTT. Filled out from reference TRBV5-1 and TRBJ2-3, the complete variable domain reads KAGVTQTPRYLIKTRGQQVTLSCSPISGHRSVSWYQQTPGQGLQFLFEYFSETQRNKGNFPGRFSGRQFSNSRSEMNVSTLELGDSALYLCASSLGVHVLTSTDTQYFGPGTRLTVL.

This clonotype was seen ten or more times. This chain uses TRBV15 with TRBJ1-3; a weak D match, TRBD1 (6 bases). Germline CDR1 reads LNHNV; CDR2 reads YYDKDF (reference sequence). Trimming removed 3 bases at V and 2 bases at J, with 11 bases between. The CDR3 contains 15 residues. Here the CDR3 DNA reads TGTGCCACCAGCAGTTCACAGGGAACTGGAAACACCATATATTTT. It yields the protein CATSSSQGTGNTIYF.

This clonotype was picked up a small number of times. The V and J genes are TRBV29-1 and TRBJ2-1; 9 bases map to TRBD1. V was clipped by 5 bases and J by 6 bases; unmatched bases: 11. Germline CDR1 is SQVTM and CDR2 is ANQGSEA. The CDR3 length is 15 residues. CDR3 amino acids: CSVRTGVVLGNEQFF. DNA of the CDR3: TGCAGCGTTCGGACAGGGGTAGTTCTAGGCAATGAGCAGTTCTTC.

The chain uses TRBV2 and TRBJ1-2; no clear D. V dropped 6 bases and J dropped 4 bases, with 12 bases sitting between them. The CDR3 contains 13 residues. Germline V gene sequence: CDR1 SNHLY, CDR2 FYNNEI. The CDR3 reads CASRVAEGYGYTF. For the CDR3, the DNA is TGTGCCAGCAGGGTCGCAGAGGGCTATGGCTACACCTTC.